Reported below is one T cell receptor (beta chain). TCR beta sequences were obtained from blood CD8+ and CD4+ T cells. Negative isolation yielded CD8+ and CD4+ T cells; FACS enriched TEMRA cells. The data were obtained in a study of CD8 T cells in Susac syndrome. Germline V gene data show CDR1 as SGHNT and CDR2 as YYREEE (reference sequence). Trimming took off 2 bases at V and 0 bases at J, with 14 bases between the two ends. The CDR3 is 16 amino acids. A quantity of roughly 0.5 to 1 ug RNA underwent reverse transcription using random hexamers. One entry per CDR3 protein, called by TCRdb with MiXCR from the immunoSEQ multiplex PCR reads. The sample consists of about 150,000 distinct CDR3 sequences, approximately 94% of them appearing once.

The sample taken for sequencing was CD4+ T cells from PBMCs. V gene TRBV5-4 combines with J gene TRBJ1-2; perhaps TRBD1 as D (5 bases). The clonotype was recovered from a human donor with Susac syndrome. CDR3 DNA: TGTGCCAGCAGCTTTCGGCAGGGCAAAGCTAACTATGGCTACACCTTC. Encoded protein: CASSFRQGKANYGYTF.